This passage covers 17 T cell receptor beta chains from one sample sequenced in a study of T cell repertoires in cytomegalovirus infection. These receptors' antigens are unknown. TCRdb recomputed calls from the reads with MiXCR, one row per CDR3 protein. This table holds 550,000 to 850,000 distinct CDR3 sequences, 33% found once. Specimen: cultured PBMCs, collected from culture after CMV antigen stimulation. These receptors originate from a human donor in good health (CMV status not recorded). Some clones in this sample may be carry-over from other donors' samples.

This chain uses TRBV27 with TRBJ2-7; TRBD1 is a possible D gene (6 bases). The CDR3 totals 14 residues. Germline loops: CDR1 MNHEY, CDR2 SMNVEV (reference sequence). V lost 6 bases to trimming and J lost 2 bases, with 14 bases between them. The CDR3 DNA is TGTGCCAGCAGAAGAGGACAGCCAACCTACGAGCAGTACTTC. Its translation is CASRRGQPTYEQYF.

The V call is TRBV27, the J call TRBJ2-7; D is unclear. The CDR3 is 14 residues long. Germline loops: CDR1 MNHEY, CDR2 SMNVEV (reference sequence). The ends were cut back, 3 bases at V and 3 bases at J, with 12 bases in the middle. DNA of the CDR3: TGTGCCAGCAGTTTCTCCGACACCCGCTACGAGCAGTACTTC. Its protein product is CASSFSDTRYEQYF.

In its sample, this clonotype was seen a few times. The V call is TRBV5-4, the J call TRBJ1-1, with 10 bases that match TRBD1. The CDR3 is 14 amino acids. Losses at the gene ends were 3 bases for V and 7 bases for J; bases not matched to a gene: 6. Germline-derived CDR1 and CDR2 are SGHNT and YYREEE (reference sequence). The chain's CDR3 is CASSSRQGAVEAFF. In DNA form, the CDR3 reads TGTGCCAGCAGCTCGAGACAGGGGGCTGTTGAAGCTTTCTTT.

On this clonotype itself: A much larger clone lies a single base off, so this may be a read error. The CDR3 reads CASSPASVDSEKLFF. CDR3 DNA: TGTGCCAGCAGCCCAGCATCAGTGGACAGTGAAAAACTGTTTTTT. This chain links TRBV7-8 with TRBJ1-4; D is possibly TRBD1 (6 bases). This CDR3 is 15 amino acids long. CDR1 is SGHVS and CDR2 is FQNEAQ in the germline V gene. The ends were cut back, 5 bases at V and 7 bases at J, with 17 bases in the middle.

The rearrangement links TRBV7-2 to TRBJ2-2; D is undetermined. Germline CDR1 and CDR2: SGHTA and FQGNSA. V shed 5 bases and J shed 0 bases, with 10 bases lying between them. The CDR3 runs 15 residues. CDR3 DNA: TGTGCCAGCAGCGGCCGAGCCGCGAACACCGGGGAGCTGTTTTTT. Amino acid sequence: CASSGRAANTGELFF.

The chain uses TRBV19 and TRBJ2-2; D is ambiguous. The germline V and J ends were trimmed by 3 bases and 6 bases, with 11 bases remaining between them. This CDR3 is built from 14 residues. From germline, CDR1 is LNHDA and CDR2 SQIVND (reference sequence). The CDR3 nucleotides read TGTGCCAGTAGTATCGGTCGGACCCCCGGGGAGCTGTTTTTT. It specifies CASSIGRTPGELFF. Together with reference TRBV19 and TRBJ2-2, the CDR3 gives the full variable domain: DGGITQSPKYLFRKEGQNVTLSCEQNLNHDAMYWYRQDPGQGLRLIYYSQIVNDFQKGDIAEGYSVSREKKESFPLTVTSAQKNPTAFYLCASSIGRTPGELFFGEGSRLTVL.

The chain combines TRBV5-4 with TRBJ2-7; 14 bases fit TRBD2. The V segment lost 3 bases and the J segment 5 bases; nucleotides outside the gene matches: 7. This CDR3 contains 16 residues. The V gene's germline CDR1 is SGHNT and CDR2 YYREEE (reference sequence). The DNA of the CDR3 is TGTGCCAGCAGCTCGGGACTAGCGGGAGTAGGTCACGAGCAGTACTTC. Its translation is CASSSGLAGVGHEQYF.

This clonotype was seen ten or more times. The V and J genes are TRBV7-2 and TRBJ2-3; 8 bases are shared with TRBD2. Germline CDR1 SGHTA, CDR2 FQGNSA. The V gene end was trimmed by 6 bases and the J gene end by 4 bases; junction bases not matched to a gene: 9. This CDR3 region has 15 residues. For the CDR3, the DNA is TGTGCCAGCAGTCCGAGCGGGAGCCGGGCAGATACGCAGTATTTT. This encodes CASSPSGSRADTQYF.

This chain connects TRBV2 to TRBJ2-1; D remains ambiguous. Germline V gives CDR1 SNHLY, CDR2 FYNNEI. V dropped 4 bases and J dropped 8 bases, with 15 bases sitting between them. CDR3 length equals 14 residues. The CDR3 nucleotides read TGTGCCAGCAGTGGGGCTAAGTTTTCTGATGAGCAGTTCTTC. As protein: CASSGAKFSDEQFF.

A few counts support this clonotype. The V call is TRBV7-8, the J call TRBJ1-2, with D possibly matching TRBD1 (5 bases). The germline V gene has CDR1 SGHVS and CDR2 FQNEAQ. Between the trimmed V and J ends, which lost 4 bases and 6 bases, there was a span of 15 bases. The CDR3 covers 14 residues. The CDR3 reads CASSYPGGEHGYTF. CDR3 nucleotides: TGTGCCAGCAGCTACCCGGGAGGGGAGCATGGCTACACCTTC.

The table lists this clonotype with a few counts. This sequence joins TRBV7-2 and TRBJ2-3; D uncertain. The CDR3 has 12 residues. The V end was cut by 5 bases, the J end by 6 bases, with 9 bases between. Germline CDR1 SGHTA, CDR2 FQGNSA. CDR3 in amino acids: CASSPTRDTQYF. CDR3 sequence (DNA): TGTGCCAGCAGCCCGACTCGTGATACGCAGTATTTT.

J is TRBJ1-1 and V is TRBV12-3 or TRBV12-4, with TRBD1 matching 7 bases. The CDR3 totals 16 residues. J lost 3 bases, V lost 5 bases, and 12 bases had no gene match. CDR3 bases: TGTGCCAGCAGTACCCGCGTAAGACAGGGCTACACTGAAGCTTTCTTT. This gives the protein CASSTRVRQGYTEAFF.

The chain recombines TRBV6-1 with TRBJ2-1, with TRBD2 identical over 14 bases. Germline V gives CDR1 MNHNS, CDR2 SASEGT. The junction had 5 bases not matched to a gene; V was cut back by 6 bases and J by 10 bases. The CDR3 is 14 residues long. CDR3 nucleotide sequence: TGTGCCAGCAGGAGGGGACTAGCGGGAGACGAGCAGTTCTTC. Encoded protein: CASRRGLAGDEQFF.

The V and J genes are TRBV19 and TRBJ2-1; 7 bases line up with TRBD2. The germline CDR1 and CDR2 sequences are LNHDA and SQIVND (reference sequence). Losses at the gene ends were 6 bases for V and 4 bases for J; bases not matched to a gene: 9. This CDR3 spans 15 amino acids. The CDR3 DNA is TGTGCCAGTAGAACATCTAGCGGAGCTTACAATGAGCAGTTCTTC. Its translation is CASRTSSGAYNEQFF.

This chain links TRBV29-1 with TRBJ2-1; 9 bases line up with TRBD1. The CDR3 has 16 residues. Germline-derived CDR1 and CDR2 are SQVTM and ANQGSEA. The V gene end was trimmed by 1 base and the J gene end by 2 bases; junction bases not matched to a gene: 6. The CDR3 region has the DNA TGCAGCGTTGAAGGTCAGGACAGGGGTGCCTACAATGAGCAGTTCTTC. It encodes CSVEGQDRGAYNEQFF.

This clonotype was counted a few times. The chain joins TRBV20-1 to TRBJ2-3; D is unresolved. V shed 4 bases and J shed 6 bases, with 17 bases lying between them. The germline gives CDR1 DFQATT, CDR2 SNEGSKA (reference sequence). The CDR3 extends over 14 amino acids. This CDR3 is CSATGPPRTDTQYF. As DNA, the CDR3 is TGCAGTGCTACCGGGCCCCCCCGGACGGATACGCAGTATTTT.

This clonotype appeared a few times. V gene TRBV29-1 combines with J gene TRBJ2-7, with 11 nucleotides matching TRBD2. CDR3 length: 15 residues. Unmatched junction bases numbered 7, after V lost 4 bases and J lost 2 bases. The germline V gene encodes CDR1 SQVTM and CDR2 ANQGSEA. As DNA, the CDR3 is TGCAGCGTTGCGCTAGCGGGGGGCAGTCCCTACGAGCAGTACTTC. This encodes CSVALAGGSPYEQYF.